The 3 T cell receptor beta chains reported below all come from one sample, sequenced in a study of PD-1 blockade in classical Hodgkin lymphoma. Produced via immunoSEQ multiplex PCR; TCRdb's table is partial and in-frame only. The sample consists of 70,000 to 85,000 clones, roughly 91% of them appearing once. Exposure to brentuximab vedotin varied, and each patient had relapsed following autologous stem cell transplantation. Source: peripheral blood mononuclear cells (PBMCs), taken at baseline. These receptors were collected from a human donor with classical Hodgkin lymphoma.

V gene TRBV25-1 combines with J gene TRBJ2-1, with 7 bases aligning to TRBD1. This CDR3 contains 16 residues. J gave up 1 base and V 4 bases, and 7 bases lay outside the gene matches. Germline V gives CDR1 MGHDK, CDR2 SYGVNS. CDR3 residues: CASSGEGQTSYNEQFF. The CDR3 nucleotides read TGTGCCAGCAGTGGAGAGGGACAGACGTCCTACAATGAGCAGTTCTTC.

This chain joins TRBV11-2 and TRBJ2-5; D uncertain. V was cut by 5 bases and J by 5 bases, with 18 bases left in between. The CDR3 has 15 residues. Per the germline V gene, CDR1 is SGHAT and CDR2 is FQNNGV. The DNA of the CDR3 is TGTGCCAGCAGCCCTCTTCCTGTTTATAGGGAGACCCAGTACTTC. Protein: CASSPLPVYRETQYF.

The rearrangement uses TRBV11-1 and TRBJ2-3; D call uncertain. The V and J ends lost 3 bases and 4 bases respectively, with 2 bases between them. Germline CDR1 is SGHAT and CDR2 is FQDESV (reference sequence). The CDR3 contains 11 residues. CDR3 residues: CASSLADTQYF. CDR3 DNA: TGTGCCAGCAGCTTGGCAGATACGCAGTATTTT.